One sample yielded the 5 T cell receptor beta chains listed below, sequenced in a study of shared clonotypes between healthy human individuals. The table came from immunoSEQ multiplex PCR; TCRdb's copy has only in-frame clones and leaves some out. The data contain about 2.4 million clones, roughly 93% of them seen just once; the ten biggest clones take up approximately 0.37%. Sequenced sample: naive CD4+ T cells from PBMCs. The subset: CD45RA+ positively selected. All receptors come from a man between 18 and 35 years old in good health. Some clones in this sample may be carry-over from other donors' samples.

This chain links TRBV5-1 with TRBJ2-6; D is undetermined. The length of the CDR3 is 15 residues. The ends were cut back, 3 bases at V and 0 bases at J, with 7 bases in the middle. Germline V gene sequence: CDR1 SGHRS, CDR2 YFSETQ. The CDR3 DNA sequence: TGCGCCAGCAGCTCAGACAACTCTGGGGCCAACGTCCTGACTTTC. It yields the protein CASSSDNSGANVLTF.

Here the CDR3 reads CASSPSPGGVNYGYTF. CDR3 nucleotide sequence: TGTGCCAGCAGCCCCTCTCCCGGGGGGGTCAACTATGGCTACACCTTC. The chain is built from TRBV27 and TRBJ1-2, with TRBD1 as a possible D gene (5 bases). The CDR3 contains 16 residues. Germline lookup yields CDR1 MNHEY and CDR2 SMNVEV (reference sequence). V was cut by 6 bases and J by 2 bases, with 19 bases left in between.

Points on this clone: The junction does not match germline at one end; this may be a read error. This rearrangement joins TRBV28 to TRBJ2-4; possibly TRBD1 for D (5 bases). Looked up from germline, CDR1 is MDHEN and CDR2 is SYDVKM. The CDR3 spans 15 residues. CDR3 in amino acids: CAGSSLQGTKNIQYF. CDR3 DNA: TGTGCCGGCAGTTCACTTCAGGGAACCAAAAACATTCAGTACTTC.

This chain links TRBV7-2 with TRBJ2-7, with a possible D match to TRBD2 (5 bases). Trimming cost V 0 bases and J 1 base, with 7 bases left between them. The germline gives CDR1 SGHTA, CDR2 FQGNSA. The CDR3 has 14 residues. Written as DNA, the CDR3 is TGTGCCAGCAGCTTAGCAACTAGTTCCTACGAGCAGTACTTC. Protein: CASSLATSSYEQYF.

J is TRBJ2-3 and V is TRBV28, with 9 positions matching TRBD1. This CDR3 is built from 15 residues. J was trimmed by 4 bases and V by 5 bases; bases with no gene match: 7. Germline CDR1 is MDHEN and CDR2 is SYDVKM. In nucleotides, the CDR3 is TGTGCCAGCAGTACAGGGGGCGCTAGTGCAGATACGCAGTATTTT. Translation: CASSTGGASADTQYF.